Following are 5 T cell receptor beta chains from one sample sequenced in a study of early T cells in non-severe SARS-CoV-2 infection (dated by TCRdb to the early 2020s). Receptors were amplified or captured by 5' RACE. Reads for this sample came from a NextSeq 500. TCRdb trimmed public reads at Q25 via fastp, called clones via MiXCR and kept in-frame beta chains. Rows are combined by CDR3 protein, so each entry shows the most common genes and DNA. A total of around 25,000 distinct CDR3 sequences appear in this sample, approximately 5.1% of them only once. Of the sample, under 8% is held by the ten largest clones. The sample was whole blood. The origin of the receptors is an adult who was a healthcare worker with PCR-confirmed SARS-CoV-2 infection or an uninfected control (not recorded which).

This clonotype has a count of ten or more. The J gene is TRBJ2-1, the V gene TRBV6-1; possible D gene TRBD1, 6 bases. From germline, CDR1 is MNHNS and CDR2 SASEGT. Trimming took off 6 bases at V and 4 bases at J, with 10 bases between the two ends. The CDR3 has 13 residues. The CDR3 coding sequence is TGTGCCAGCAGACAACAGGGTTACAATGAGCAGTTCTTC. Translating gives CASRQQGYNEQFF.

The table lists this clonotype with many counts. The chain uses TRBV7-3 and TRBJ1-2; TRBD1 aligns across 9 bases. The CDR3 spans 13 residues. CDR1 is SGHTA and CDR2 is FQGTGA in the germline V gene. J lost 6 bases, V lost 5 bases, and 4 bases had no gene match. The CDR3 bases are TGTGCCAGCAGCCAGAGACAGGGGGATGGCTACACCTTC. It specifies CASSQRQGDGYTF.

This clonotype was found many times. The V call is TRBV15, the J call TRBJ1-6, with D maybe TRBD1 (5 bases). The CDR3 extends over 14 amino acids. The germline CDR1 and CDR2 sequences are LNHNV and YYDKDF (reference sequence). V lost 0 bases to trimming and J lost 9 bases, with 9 bases between them. This CDR3 is CATSRDKGSSPLHF. DNA of the CDR3: TGTGCCACCAGCAGAGACAAGGGGAGTTCACCCCTCCACTTT.

This clonotype has ten or more counts. This chain joins TRBV7-3 and TRBJ2-1; a weak D match, TRBD2 (5 bases). Germline CDR1 reads SGHTA; CDR2 reads FQGTGA. V was clipped by 4 bases and J by 2 bases, with 9 bases between them. The CDR3 covers 14 residues. The CDR3 coding sequence is TGTGCCAGCAGCTCCTCCGGGGCCTACAATGAGCAGTTCTTC. Residues: CASSSSGAYNEQFF.

Ten or more counts support this clonotype. This chain links TRBV3-1 with TRBJ1-1; no definite D call. Germline V gives CDR1 LGHDT, CDR2 YNNKEL (reference sequence). The CDR3 length is 14 residues. Trimming removed 8 bases at V and 5 bases at J, with 18 bases between. The CDR3 DNA reads as TGTGCCAGCTCCTCCCCGGGAGGACGTACTGAAGCTTTCTTT. The encoded protein is CASSSPGGRTEAFF.